What follows describes a single TCR beta chain. Its antigen is undetermined. The sample is drawn from a study of OX40 agonist ivuxolimab in advanced cancers. Study-wide results and limits: At 0.1 to 3.0 mg/kg and by week 6, CD4+ and CD8+ T cells in the blood had expanded clonally.

Trimming pared 7 bases from V and 2 bases from J, leaving 12 bases between. The CDR3 is 14 amino acids. Germline V lookup: CDR1 MGHRA, CDR2 YSYEKL. The assay was immunoSEQ multiplex PCR, and TCRdb's table has in-frame clones only and misses some. The table includes about 52,000 clones, 70% to 90% detected once. V usage is TRBV4-1 and J usage is TRBJ2-1; D may be TRBD1 (5 bases). The receptor's source is an adult with an advanced solid tumor such as melanoma, head and neck, liver or kidney cancer. The specimen was CD4+ or CD8+ T cells sorted from blood, collected in a trial of the OX40 agonist ivuxolimab. CDR3 residues: CASKVGPTYNEQFF. The CDR3, as DNA: TGCGCCAGCAAGGTGGGGCCCACCTACAATGAGCAGTTCTTC.